This T cell receptor beta chain was retrieved from a study of cytomegalovirus exposure and HLA in healthy donors. Concerning this clone itself: The antigen remains unidentified.

The CDR3 has 12 amino acids. The V segment lost 3 bases and the J segment 5 bases; nucleotides outside the gene matches: 1. From germline, CDR1 is SGHRS and CDR2 YFSETQ. In nominal health when sampled, donors likely had unrecorded immune exposures nonetheless. Use of 60 Vbeta and 13 Jbeta primers characterized the PCR. Only in-frame clones appear in the TCRdb table, and some are missing; sequencing was by immunoSEQ multiplex PCR. The table for this sample gives approximately 52,000 clones. Whole-study findings and limits: Among the most significant clusters, several appeared linked to common viral pathogens in a later analysis. About 87% or about 30% of the time was how often most TCR beta V segments were productive, according to an earlier analysis. DRB1 showed the most TCR associations and HLA-C the fewest in a later analysis, as rates varied by HLA locus.

This clonotype was obtained from a woman in her fifties or sixties in good health and CMV-seropositive. This chain joins TRBV5-1 and TRBJ1-2; 7 nucleotides match TRBD1. The sample taken for sequencing was PBMCs. The CDR3 bases are TGCGCCAGCAGCTCACAGGGGTATGGCTACACCTTC. It specifies CASSSQGYGYTF.